The rows below give T cell receptor beta chains drawn from one sample of a study of cytomegalovirus exposure and HLA in healthy donors. Data came from immunoSEQ multiplex PCR; TCRdb stores just in-frame clones and leaves some out. The sample carries some 130,000 clones, 75% to 80% recorded once. The sequencing input was PBMCs. These receptors were taken from a woman aged 30 to 39 in good health and CMV-seropositive. CDR3s include the opening cysteine and the closing phenylalanine or tryptophan. Fields, in order: CDR3 length, D gene, J gene, V gene, clone size, CDR3 DNA, CDR3 protein. D genes are given only for firm matches. Clone size is stated in some rows and not others, as once, few, many or a class when expanded.

>15|-|TRBJ2-2|TRBV28|-
TGTGCCAGCAGTTCCGCGGGGATAGGGACCGGGGAGCTGTTTTTT
CASSSAGIGTGELFF
>15|-|TRBJ1-5|TRBV7-9|-
TGTGCCAGCAGCTTAGGGACAGCTAGCAATCAGCCCCAGCATTTT
CASSLGTASNQPQHF
>14|-|TRBJ2-7|TRBV5-6|-
TGTGCCAGCAGCTGGAGGGGACGGACATACGAGCAGTACTTC
CASSWRGRTYEQYF
>15|-|TRBJ2-1|TRBV6-5|-
TGTGCCAGCAGTATGGTAGCCAGCTCCTACAATGAGCAGTTCTTC
CASSMVASSYNEQFF
>14|TRBD2|TRBJ2-7|TRBV19|-
TGTGCCAGTAGTGGCGGGGGGACCTCCTACGAGCAGTACTTC
CASSGGGTSYEQYF
>19|TRBD2|TRBJ2-5|TRBV4-1|-
TGCGCCAGCAGCCATCGGACTAGCGGGCCGAGGGTAAACCAAGAGACCCAGTACTTC
CASSHRTSGPRVNQETQYF
>12|-|TRBJ2-2|TRBV7-3|-
TGTGCCAGCAGCGTTTCGTCCGGGGAGCTGTTTTTT
CASSVSSGELFF
>16|-|TRBJ2-2|TRBV27|-
TGTGCCAGCAGATCCCCGGCCGGGGGGCGCACCGGGGAGCTGTTTTTT
CASRSPAGGRTGELFF
>15|-|TRBJ2-3|TRBV25-1|-
TGTGCCAGCAGTGAAACAGAGAGTAGCACAGATACGCAGTATTTT
CASSETESSTDTQYF
>15|TRBD1|TRBJ2-2|TRBV5-1|-
TGCGCCAGCAGCTTGAGACAGGGGAACACCGGGGAGCTGTTTTTT
CASSLRQGNTGELFF
>15|TRBD1|TRBJ2-2|TRBV19|-
TGTGCCAGTAGTATGACAGGGGCGAACACTGGGGAGCTGTTTTTT
CASSMTGANTGELFF
>18|TRBD1|TRBJ1-1|TRBV13|-
TGTGCCAGCAGCACGCGGACAGGGGGGTACCCAATGAACACTGAAGCTTTCTTT
CASSTRTGGYPMNTEAFF
>15|-|TRBJ1-5|TRBV19|-
TGTGCCAGCAACATCGGGAGATCTCAACATCAGCCCCAGCATTTT
CASNIGRSQHQPQHF
>12|-|TRBJ2-3|TRBV9|-
TGTGCCAGCAGCTCGCAGGGCTATACGCAGTATTTT
CASSSQGYTQYF
>15|TRBD2|TRBJ2-2|TRBV2|-
TGTGCCAGCAGTGAGACTAGCGGGGGCACCGGGGAGCTGTTTTTT
CASSETSGGTGELFF
>11|TRBD2|TRBJ2-5|TRBV7-7|-
TGTGCCACAAGCGGGGGGGAGACCCAGTACTTC
CATSGGETQYF
>13|-|TRBJ2-3|TRBV4-2|-
TGTGCCAGCAGCTACCCGGGCACAGATACGCAGTATTTT
CASSYPGTDTQYF
>13|-|TRBJ2-2|TRBV7-6|once
TGTGCCAGCAGCTTGGCCGTTACCGGGGAGCTGTTTTTT
CASSLAVTGELFF
>14|-|TRBJ1-5|TRBV5-1|-
TGCGCCAGCAGCTTGGGCCTAGAAGGTCAGCCCCAGCATTTT
CASSLGLEGQPQHF
>13|TRBD1|TRBJ2-7|TRBV29-1|-
TGCAGCGTCGGACGGGACAGGGGCAACGAGCAGTACTTC
CSVGRDRGNEQYF
>16|-|TRBJ2-5|TRBV30|-
TGTGCCTGGAGTGCAGGACTCTTGGAGTACCAAGAGACCCAGTACTTC
CAWSAGLLEYQETQYF
>15|TRBD1|TRBJ1-5|TRBV6-1|few
TGTGCCAGCAGCACCGGGACAGGGGGCAATCAGCCCCAGCATTTT
CASSTGTGGNQPQHF
>16|TRBD1|TRBJ1-6|TRBV28|-
TGTGCCAGCAGTTTACCCCGGGACAGGGAAGGCTCACCCCTCCACTTT
CASSLPRDREGSPLHF
>14|-|TRBJ2-3|TRBV7-9|few
TGTGCCAGCAGCTTAGCTGCGAGAACAGATACGCAGTATTTT
CASSLAARTDTQYF
>14|-|TRBJ2-7|TRBV4-3|-
TGCGCCAGCAGCCCTCAGGGGTTTTCCTACGAGCAGTACTTC
CASSPQGFSYEQYF
>15|-|TRBJ1-1|TRBV18|-
TGTGCCAGCTCACCATTAGGGCAGGGGAACACTGAAGCTTTCTTT
CASSPLGQGNTEAFF
>14|-|TRBJ2-5|TRBV25-1|-
TGTGCCAGCAGTGGCCTAGCCGCCCAAGAGACCCAGTACTTC
CASSGLAAQETQYF
>14|-|TRBJ1-5|TRBV7-9|-
TGTGCCAGCAGCTTAGGACAGGCCAATCAGCCCCAGCATTTT
CASSLGQANQPQHF
>16|-|TRBJ2-5|TRBV9|-
TGTGCCAGCAGCGTAGAAGGGGTGGAGGGATGGGAGACCCAGTACTTC
CASSVEGVEGWETQYF
>16|TRBD2|TRBJ2-3|TRBV5-4|-
TGTGCCAGCAGCACGATAGAGCGGGGGGGCACAGATACGCAGTATTTT
CASSTIERGGTDTQYF
>19|TRBD2|TRBJ2-7|TRBV15|-
TGTGCCACCAGCAGAGAACTCGTCCCAAGTAGCGGGGGACCCTACGAGCAGTACTTC
CATSRELVPSSGGPYEQYF
>14|-|TRBJ1-1|TRBV4-2|-
TGTGCCAGCAGCCAAGGACAGGCACTGTCTGAAGCTTTCTTT
CASSQGQALSEAFF
>13|-|TRBJ1-6|TRBV6-1|-
TGTGCCAGCACGGGACTCCGTGATTCACCCCTCCACTTT
CASTGLRDSPLHF
>13|-|TRBJ1-1|TRBV6-1|-
TGTGCCAGCAGTCTCCGGGAACACACTGAAGCTTTCTTT
CASSLREHTEAFF
>14|-|TRBJ2-2|TRBV6-1|-
TGTGCCAGCAGTGATCAGGTCCCCACCGGGGAGCTGTTTTTT
CASSDQVPTGELFF
>14|-|TRBJ1-6|TRBV5-4|-
TGTGGCCAGCACCCCGGACAGATTAATTCACCCCTCCACTTT
CGQHPGQINSPLHF
>14|TRBD2|TRBJ2-7|TRBV10-3|-
TGTGCCATCAGGGCGACTAGCGGACACTACGAGCAGTACTTC
CAIRATSGHYEQYF
>15|TRBD2|TRBJ2-7|TRBV18|-
TGTGCCAGCTCACCAACTAGCGGGGGGACCTACGAGCAGTACTTC
CASSPTSGGTYEQYF
>14|-|TRBJ2-7|TRBV10-3|-
TGTGCCATAGACACAGGGCCCTTTGCCTACGAGCAGTACTTC
CAIDTGPFAYEQYF
>14|-|TRBJ2-7|TRBV28|-
TGTGCCAGCAGTCGACAGGCCCTACGACACGAGCAGTACTTC
CASSRQALRHEQYF
>13|TRBD2|TRBJ2-2|TRBV29-1|-
TGCAGCGGAGCGGGGGGGCAGGGCGGGGAGCTGTTTTTT
CSGAGGQGGELFF
>14|-|TRBJ1-3|TRBV9|-
TGTGCCAGCAGCCTCGGAGTCTCTGGAAACACCATATATTTT
CASSLGVSGNTIYF
>16|-|TRBJ1-2|TRBV5-1|-
TGCGCCAGCAGCCCCGGGGACGAAAGGGGGACGCGTGGCTACACCTTC
CASSPGDERGTRGYTF
>14|TRBD2|TRBJ2-3|TRBV5-6|-
TGTGCCAGCAGCTTTTTAAGCGGGGGGGATACGCAGTATTTT
CASSFLSGGDTQYF
>16|TRBD1|TRBJ1-2|TRBV28|-
TGTGCCAGCAGCTCGGAGGGGGCTGGGGGGAACTATGGCTACACCTTC
CASSSEGAGGNYGYTF
>14|-|TRBJ2-7|TRBV7-9|-
TGTGCCAGCAGCTTATCGGGGATAAGAGGCGAGCAGTACTTC
CASSLSGIRGEQYF
>12|-|TRBJ2-5|TRBV29-1|few
TGCAGCGTTGTGATGGGGCTGGAGACCCAGTACTTC
CSVVMGLETQYF
>14|-|TRBJ1-1|TRBV28|-
TGTGCCAGCAGAACCAGGGGAAAGAACACTGAAGCTTTCTTT
CASRTRGKNTEAFF
>14|-|TRBJ2-7|TRBV6-6|-
TGTGCCAGCAGGAGCAGGGGTATAACCTACGAGCAGTACTTC
CASRSRGITYEQYF
>13|-|TRBJ1-2|TRBV6-1|-
TGTGCCAGCAGTGAAGTCGGTTGGTATGGCTACACCTTC
CASSEVGWYGYTF
>18|TRBD1|TRBJ1-6|TRBV4-1|few
TGCGCCAGCAGCCAAGATCGGGCAGGGGGCTACTATAATTCACCCCTCCACTTT
CASSQDRAGGYYNSPLHF
>12|-|TRBJ2-1|TRBV30|-
TGTGCCTGGAGTAACGGAGGCGCTCCTCAGTTCTTC
CAWSNGGAPQFF
>14|TRBD2|TRBJ2-7|TRBV5-1|-
TGCGCCAGCAGCTTCGCGGGGGGATCCTACGAGCAGTACTTC
CASSFAGGSYEQYF